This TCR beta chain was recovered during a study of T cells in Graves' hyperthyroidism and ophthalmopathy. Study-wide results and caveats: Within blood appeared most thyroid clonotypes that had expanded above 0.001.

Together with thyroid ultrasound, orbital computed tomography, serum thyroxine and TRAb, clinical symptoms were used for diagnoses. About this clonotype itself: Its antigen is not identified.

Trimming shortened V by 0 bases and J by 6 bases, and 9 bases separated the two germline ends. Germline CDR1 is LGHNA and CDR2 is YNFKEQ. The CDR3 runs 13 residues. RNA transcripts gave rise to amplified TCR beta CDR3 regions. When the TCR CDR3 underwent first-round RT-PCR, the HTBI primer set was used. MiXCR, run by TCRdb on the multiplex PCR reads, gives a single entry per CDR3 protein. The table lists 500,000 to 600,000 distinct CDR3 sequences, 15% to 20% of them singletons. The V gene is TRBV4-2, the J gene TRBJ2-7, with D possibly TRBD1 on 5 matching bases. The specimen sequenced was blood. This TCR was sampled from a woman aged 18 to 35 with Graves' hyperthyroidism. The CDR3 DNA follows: TGTGCCAGCAGCCAAGATAGAGACAGCGAGCAGTACTTC. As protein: CASSQDRDSEQYF.